This TCR beta chain was profiled in a study of blood T cell repertoires in COVID-19 (dated by TCRdb to about 2020). As for the study more broadly: Samples covering the acute and convalescent phases of COVID-19 were provided by collaborators in the United States, Italy and Spain. The material from the prospective study consisted of cDNA or gDNA derived from T cells, B-cell-depleted T cells, or PBMCs. Subjects who had been exposed to COVID-19, were actively infected with it, or had recovered from it provided the deeply sampled blood TCRbeta repertoires that made up the dataset. The repertoires were released in a freely available public database intended as a resource for research on the immune response to SARS-CoV-2. Samples were obtained from the ongoing ImmuneRACE study (first 160 participants) and from about 1,300 subjects provided by 6 global collaborators. Nearly every sample came with metadata listing a de-identified subject ID, COVID-19 status, age in years and sex. Where HLA class I and class II types were available, the types were taken from metadata supplied by the sample provider, not from assay-based typing. The paper as a whole reports these results and caveats: The amount of clinical and demographic metadata varied by source and participant and was provided uncurated.

Details on this clone: Its antigen specificity is not known. There are no base qualities to consult, and no much larger clone falls within one base.

Enrolling through a virtual design, the prospective study's participants ranged in age from roughly 18 to 89 years and lived across about two dozen United States geographic areas. Cohort assignment in the prospective study relied on participant-reported clinical history from a screening survey and a study questionnaire. For ImmuneRACE Cohort 3, a participant was defined as recovered based on two consecutive negative NP/OP PCR tests, clearance by a healthcare professional, or resolution of symptoms. In the prospective study, whole blood, serum and a nasopharyngeal or oropharyngeal swab were collected from each participant by mobile phlebotomists. Over an approximately two-month period, participants in the prospective study had the option of providing additional blood draws and questionnaires. Prospective study blood samples were shipped either frozen or at room temperature before DNA extraction.

Relative to germline, V is 6 bases shorter and J is 6 bases shorter, with 17 bases between their ends. According to the germline V gene, CDR1 reads MNHEY and CDR2 reads SVGAGI. Taken from cysteine to phenylalanine, the CDR3 has 14 residues. CDR3 DNA is the only sequence kept; it has 42 bases, read in frame from the first base. The immunoSEQ Assay, a bias-controlled multiplex PCR, was used to amplify TCRbeta CDR3 regions from genomic DNA. As for the authors' bioinformatics: The number of nucleated cells in each sample was estimated by amplification of reference gene primers within the assay. To quantify the absolute abundance of each unique TCRbeta CDR3 rearrangement, sequence reads were collapsed and filtered. For each sample, productive Simpson clonality was calculated as the square root of Simpson's diversity index over productive rearrangements. The table was pulled from immuneACCESS by TCRdb, which kept in-frame rearrangements only. Such tables lose some clones; where checked, under half of the loss comes from unresolved V genes, and the rest has no known cause. V and J calls plus clone size are reproduced from that table; the DNA served to infer D and trimming. Across this sample there are some 200,000 clones, with 70% to 85% seen only once. The top ten clones comprise roughly 17% of the sample.

The material sequenced was PBMCs or T cells enriched from blood (not recorded which). The clonotype was recovered from a woman aged 50 to 65 who had recovered from COVID-19. The chain employs TRBV6-5 and TRBJ1-2; the D gene is possibly TRBD1, with 6 bases matching. Here the CDR3 is given as CASSPIGGAHGYTF. The nucleotides read TGTGCCAGCAGCCCCATAGGGGGGGCCCATGGCTACACCTTC.